These 22 T cell receptor beta chains came from one sample sequenced in a study of blood T cell repertoires in COVID-19. The table came from immunoSEQ multiplex PCR; TCRdb's copy has only in-frame clones and leaves some out. The table includes about 210,000 clones, about 86% detected once. Specimen: PBMCs or T cells enriched from blood (not recorded which). The receptors derive from a woman aged 30 to 39 who had been exposed to COVID-19.

The V gene is TRBV19, the J gene TRBJ2-7; TRBD1 agrees at 8 bases. CDR3 length: 15 residues. Germline V gives CDR1 LNHDA, CDR2 SQIVND (reference sequence). With V trimmed by 2 bases and J by 2 bases, 5 bases remained unmatched. The DNA of the CDR3 is TGTGCCAGTAGTATAAAGTCAGGGGGCCCCTACGAGCAGTACTTC. Encoded protein: CASSIKSGGPYEQYF.

The chain uses TRBV6-5 and TRBJ1-2; no clear D gene. The germline V gene has CDR1 MNHEY and CDR2 SVGAGI. This CDR3 spans 15 amino acids. V was clipped by 2 bases and J by 6 bases, with 16 bases between them. This CDR3 is CASSYHLFDADGYTF. CDR3 coding DNA: TGTGCCAGCAGTTACCACCTTTTTGATGCAGATGGCTACACCTTC.

The chain carries TRBV10-3 and TRBJ1-5; perhaps TRBD1 as D (6 bases). Germline V gives CDR1 ENHRY, CDR2 SYGVKD. The CDR3 is 14 amino acids. Trimming removed 6 bases from V and 0 bases from J, with 9 bases in between. The CDR3 nucleotides are TGTGCCATCAGCGCAGGGGTTAGCAATCAGCCCCAGCATTTT. Protein product: CAISAGVSNQPQHF.

This clone was detected once. This sequence joins TRBV9 and TRBJ2-7; D unresolved. In germline, CDR1 is SGDLS, CDR2 YYNGEE. V shed 4 bases and J shed 6 bases, with 11 bases lying between them. The CDR3 consists of 12 residues. CDR3 bases: TGTGCCAGCAGCCCCCTCCCCGGCGAGCAGTACTTC. This sequence encodes CASSPLPGEQYF.

The genes are TRBV2 and TRBJ2-7; TRBD1 agrees at 7 bases. The CDR3 loop spans 14 amino acids. Trimming at V came to 5 bases and at J to 2 bases, leaving 6 bases not matched to a gene. Germline V gene lookup returns CDR1 SNHLY and CDR2 FYNNEI. The CDR3 reads CASSQTGSPYEQYF. Written as DNA, the CDR3 is TGTGCCAGCAGTCAGACAGGGTCCCCCTACGAGCAGTACTTC.

The chain combines TRBV6-6 with TRBJ1-2; maybe TRBD1 (5 bases). Trimming removed 3 bases from V and 5 bases from J, with 13 bases in between. Germline V gene sequence: CDR1 MNHNY, CDR2 SVGAGI (reference sequence). CDR3 length: 14 residues. This CDR3 is CASSYGREGYGYTF. DNA for the CDR3: TGTGCCAGCAGTTATGGTCGGGAGGGGTATGGCTACACCTTC.

This clone was observed a single time. This chain links TRBV30 with TRBJ2-7, with 10 positions matching TRBD1. With 2 bases clipped from V and 3 bases from J, the junction kept 1 base outside the gene matches. Looked up from germline, CDR1 is GTSNPN and CDR2 is SVGIG (reference sequence). The CDR3 extends over 13 amino acids. The DNA for the CDR3 is TGTGCCTGGAGTCGGGACAGGGGCTACGAGCAGTACTTC. Its translation: CAWSRDRGYEQYF.

The chain has TRBV5-1 and TRBJ2-3, with 12 bases lining up with TRBD2. The trim removed 2 bases at V and 4 bases at J, leaving 2 bases unmatched. The CDR3 totals 15 residues. Germline lookup yields CDR1 SGHRS and CDR2 YFSETQ. The CDR3 protein is CASSFTSGGPDTQYF. The CDR3 bases are TGCGCCAGCAGCTTCACTAGCGGGGGGCCAGATACGCAGTATTTT.

This clone was found a few times. V gene TRBV6-1 combines with J gene TRBJ1-5, with a weak D call TRBD1 (6 bases). The CDR3 is made up of 16 amino acids. The V end was cut by 0 bases, the J end by 7 bases, with 16 bases between. Germline V gene data show CDR1 as MNHNS and CDR2 as SASEGT. The CDR3 nucleotides are TGTGCCAGCAGTGAAGCGCCCGTGGGGGCCGGGCAGCCCCAGCATTTT. It encodes CASSEAPVGAGQPQHF.

V and J are TRBV14 and TRBJ2-7, with D possibly being TRBD2 (5 bases). The CDR3 has 14 amino acids. The germline V gene has CDR1 SGHDN and CDR2 FVKESK. Trimming pared 0 bases from V and 4 bases from J, leaving 10 bases between. This CDR3 is CASSQDTRDYEQYF. CDR3 in DNA: TGTGCCAGCAGCCAAGATACCCGGGATTACGAGCAGTACTTC.

The J gene is TRBJ1-5, the V gene TRBV11-2; D unclear. Germline V CDR1 and CDR2: SGHAT, FQNNGV. Trimming cost V 0 bases and J 6 bases, with 12 bases left between them. CDR3 size: 15 residues. The CDR3 loop reads CASSLDFGSGQPQHF. CDR3 nucleotides: TGTGCCAGCAGCTTAGATTTCGGGTCGGGTCAGCCCCAGCATTTT.

The table lists this clone with a count of one. This sequence joins TRBV11-2 and TRBJ2-3, with 9 positions matching TRBD2. There are 16 residues in the CDR3. Germline V lookup: CDR1 SGHAT, CDR2 FQNNGV. V was pared by 1 base and J by 5 bases, with 7 bases of the junction left unmatched. In nucleotides, the CDR3 is TGTGCCAGCAGCTTAGGGGCGGGGGGGCCCATAGATACGCAGTATTTT. This gives the protein CASSLGAGGPIDTQYF.

The chain links TRBV2 to TRBJ1-1; D gene unclear. This CDR3 spans 17 amino acids. Trimming removed 0 bases from V and 1 base from J, with 15 bases in between. From germline, CDR1 is SNHLY and CDR2 FYNNEI. CDR3 nucleotides: TGTGCCAGCAGTGAAGCGCGGCTCCCTAGCAGGAACACTGAAGCTTTCTTT. Translation: CASSEARLPSRNTEAFF.

The chain joins TRBV30 to TRBJ2-2; no clear D gene. Trimming shortened V by 1 base and J by 5 bases, and 5 bases separated the two germline ends. Germline CDR1 is GTSNPN and CDR2 is SVGIG (reference sequence). This CDR3 has 12 residues. In DNA form, the CDR3 reads TGTGCCTGGAGTGGCAGTACCGGGGAGCTGTTTTTT. Translation: CAWSGSTGELFF. The full variable domain, its missing parts supplied by reference TRBV30 and TRBJ2-2, is SQTIHQWPATLVQPVGSPLSLECTVEGTSNPNLYWYRQAAGRGLQLLFYSVGIGQISSEVPQNLSASRPQDRQFILSSKKLLLSDSGFYLCAWSGSTGELFFGEGSRLTVL.

V usage is TRBV3-1 (or the pseudogene TRBV3-2) and J usage is TRBJ2-2; 8 nucleotides align to TRBD1. The CDR3 totals 16 residues. Germline V CDR1 and CDR2: LGHDT, YNNKEL (reference sequence). The junction had 6 bases not matched to a gene; V was cut back by 4 bases and J by 2 bases. CDR3 nucleotide sequence: TGTGCCAGCAGCCTTGGACAGGGAACAAACACCGGGGAGCTGTTTTTT. This translates into CASSLGQGTNTGELFF.

The V and J genes are TRBV27 and TRBJ2-1; 9 bases are a match to TRBD1. The germline V gene encodes CDR1 MNHEY and CDR2 SMNVEV (reference sequence). With V trimmed by 2 bases and J by 7 bases, 9 bases remained unmatched. This CDR3 region has 16 residues. CDR3 region: CASSLRGQGGWNEQFF. Written as DNA, the CDR3 is TGTGCCAGCAGTTTAAGGGGACAGGGTGGTTGGAATGAGCAGTTCTTC.

This chain connects TRBV6-5 to TRBJ2-4, with TRBD1 as a possible D gene (7 bases). This CDR3 comprises 16 residues. V was pared by 4 bases and J by 7 bases, with 20 bases between. Germline CDR1 reads MNHEY; CDR2 reads SVGAGI. The CDR3 DNA reads TGTGCCAGCAGTTTACTCGGTGGAGGGGGCAAGAACATTCAGTACTTC. Translated, it gives CASSLLGGGGKNIQYF.

V usage is TRBV5-1 and J usage is TRBJ2-3, with D unclear. Trimming pared 2 bases from V and 0 bases from J, leaving 10 bases between. This CDR3 comprises 15 residues. Germline V gives CDR1 SGHRS, CDR2 YFSETQ. CDR3 protein: CASSLNTVSTDTQYF. In DNA, the CDR3 is TGCGCCAGCAGCTTAAATACAGTAAGCACAGATACGCAGTATTTT. The complete variable domain, with remaining parts taken from reference TRBV5-1 and TRBJ2-3, reads KAGVTQTPRYLIKTRGQQVTLSCSPISGHRSVSWYQQTPGQGLQFLFEYFSETQRNKGNFPGRFSGRQFSNSRSEMNVSTLELGDSALYLCASSLNTVSTDTQYFGPGTRLTVL.

This chain joins TRBV24-1 and TRBJ2-3, with 13 positions matching TRBD2. Germline trimming cut 4 bases from V and 10 bases from J; bases unmatched to any gene: 7. The CDR3 extends over 15 amino acids. CDR1 and CDR2 from the germline V gene are KGHDR and SFDVKD. This CDR3 reads CATSESGLAGWSQYF. The CDR3 nucleotides read TGTGCCACCAGTGAATCGGGACTAGCGGGGTGGTCGCAGTATTTT.

The chain carries TRBV6-5 and TRBJ1-1; D unclear. Germline assignment: CDR1 MNHEY and CDR2 SVGAGI. This CDR3 has 13 residues. V lost 6 bases, J lost 0 bases, and 8 bases lay in between. In DNA, the CDR3 is TGTGCCAGCAGGGTGACTGTGAACACTGAAGCTTTCTTT. Its protein product is CASRVTVNTEAFF.

The gene calls are TRBV27 and TRBJ2-6; maybe TRBD2 (6 bases). Trimming removed 5 bases from V and 0 bases from J, with 20 bases in between. Germline V gives CDR1 MNHEY, CDR2 SMNVEV (reference sequence). The CDR3 is 19 residues long. The CDR3 coding sequence is TGTGCCAGCAGTGCGGGATACCCGGACTTTTCCTCTGGGGCCAACGTCCTGACTTTC. Translation: CASSAGYPDFSSGANVLTF.

This chain links TRBV21-1 with TRBJ1-2; the table's D call of TRBD1 was not tested on the DNA. TRBV21-1 is given as a pseudogene. The CDR3 is made up of 16 amino acids. CDR3 loop: CASSQPQDRSSNGYTF. CDR3 bases: TGTGCCAGCAGCCAGCCCCAGGACAGGTCGAGTAATGGCTACACCTTC.